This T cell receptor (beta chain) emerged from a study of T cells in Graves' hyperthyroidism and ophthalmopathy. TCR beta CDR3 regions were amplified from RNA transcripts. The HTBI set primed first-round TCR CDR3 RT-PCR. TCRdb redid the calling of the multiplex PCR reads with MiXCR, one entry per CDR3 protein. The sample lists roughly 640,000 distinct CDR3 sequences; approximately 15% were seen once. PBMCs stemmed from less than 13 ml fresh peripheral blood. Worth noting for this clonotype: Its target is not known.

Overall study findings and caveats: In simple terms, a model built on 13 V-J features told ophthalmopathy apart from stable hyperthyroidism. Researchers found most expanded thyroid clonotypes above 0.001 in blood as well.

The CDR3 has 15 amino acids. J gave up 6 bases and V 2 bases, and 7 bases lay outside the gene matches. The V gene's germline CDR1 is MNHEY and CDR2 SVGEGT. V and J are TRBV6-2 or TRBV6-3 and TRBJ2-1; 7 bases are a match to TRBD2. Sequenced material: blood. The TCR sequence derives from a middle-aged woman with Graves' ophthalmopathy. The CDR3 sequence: CASSYGGTTGNEQFF. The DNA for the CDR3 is TGTGCCAGCAGTTACGGGGGGACTACGGGCAATGAGCAGTTCTTC.